A single sample gave rise to the 20 T cell receptor beta chains below, sequenced in a study of cytomegalovirus exposure and HLA in healthy donors. The PCR had 60 Vbeta and 13 Jbeta primers. Sequenced by immunoSEQ multiplex PCR; TCRdb stores in-frame clones only, minus some. The table lists roughly 100,000 clones, 70% to 80% of them singletons. The sequenced material came from PBMCs. All receptors come from a woman aged 55-70 years in good health and CMV-seropositive.

This rearrangement joins TRBV5-8 to TRBJ2-7; TRBD2 matches at 9 bases. This CDR3 region has 17 residues. In germline, CDR1 is SGHTS, CDR2 YDEGEE. The V and J ends lost 4 bases and 2 bases, in that order; junction bases with no gene match: 13. DNA for the CDR3: TGTGCCAGCAGCCCCGAGACTAGCGGAGGAGAGGCCTACGAGCAGTACTTC. It specifies CASSPETSGGEAYEQYF.

The chain links TRBV15 to TRBJ2-1, with 10 bases identical to TRBD2. Trimming took 2 bases from V and 1 from J; bases not matched to a gene: 2. From germline, CDR1 is LNHNV and CDR2 YYDKDF (reference sequence). This CDR3 spans 16 amino acids. CDR3 sequence: CATSRTSGISYNEQFF. In DNA, the CDR3 is TGTGCCACCAGCAGAACTAGCGGGATTTCCTACAATGAGCAGTTCTTC.

J is TRBJ2-5 and V is TRBV2; a possible D gene is TRBD2 (7 bases). V lost 7 bases to trimming and J lost 3 bases, with 18 bases between them. The CDR3 covers 15 residues. Germline assignment: CDR1 SNHLY and CDR2 FYNNEI. The CDR3 DNA sequence: TGTGCCAGCATCGAGGGGGGGAGGCCAAAAGAGACCCAGTACTTC. This translates into CASIEGGRPKETQYF.

This sequence joins TRBV7-9 and TRBJ2-7; D not certain. Trimming left V 3 bases short and J 7 bases short, with 16 bases between. From germline, CDR1 is SEHNR and CDR2 FQNEAQ (reference sequence). CDR3 size: 14 residues. The CDR3 nucleotides are TGTGCCAGCAGCTTGGGCAACCGTGGTGATGAGCAGTACTTC. Translated, it gives CASSLGNRGDEQYF.

This chain links TRBV14 with TRBJ2-7, with no clear D. The V end was cut by 5 bases, the J end by 7 bases, with 24 bases between. The germline V gene encodes CDR1 SGHDN and CDR2 FVKESK. CDR3 size: 16 residues. CDR3 nucleotide sequence: TGTGCCAGCAGCTTTCAAACCACGGCGCGGCTCGGGGAGCAGTACTTC. It is translated as CASSFQTTARLGEQYF.

The chain employs TRBV5-6 and TRBJ1-2; no firm D call. The germline gives CDR1 SGHDT, CDR2 YYEEEE. V gave up 4 bases and J gave up 8 bases, with 15 bases separating them. This CDR3 region has 13 residues. CDR3 residues: CASSPNGVRGYTF. CDR3 sequence (DNA): TGTGCCAGCAGCCCTAACGGGGTAAGGGGCTACACCTTC. The complete variable domain, with remaining parts taken from reference TRBV5-6 and TRBJ1-2, reads DAGVTQSPTHLIKTRGQQVTLRCSPKSGHDTVSWYQQALGQGPQFIFQYYEEEERQRGNFPDRFSGHQFPNYSSELNVNALLLGDSALYLCASSPNGVRGYTFGSGTRLTVV.

The V call is TRBV9, the J call TRBJ2-7; 10 bases agree with TRBD2. Losses at the gene ends were 4 bases for V and 6 bases for J; bases not matched to a gene: 7. Per the germline V gene, CDR1 is SGDLS and CDR2 is YYNGEE. This CDR3 contains 14 residues. DNA of the CDR3: TGTGCCAGCAGCCCGTTAGCGGGAGGTGGCGAGCAGTACTTC. Translated, it gives CASSPLAGGGEQYF.

The chain has TRBV6-5 and TRBJ2-1; 10 bases agree with TRBD2. Germline V gives CDR1 MNHEY, CDR2 SVGAGI. This CDR3 region has 15 residues. The V and J ends lost 6 bases and 4 bases, in that order; junction bases with no gene match: 6. The DNA for the CDR3 is TGTGCCAGCAGCCCAAGGACTAGCGGTTACAATGAGCAGTTCTTC. Translating gives CASSPRTSGYNEQFF.

The chain couples TRBV9 to TRBJ2-1, with 11 bases aligning to TRBD2. V was clipped by 4 bases and J by 4 bases; unmatched bases: 10. The CDR3 runs 17 residues. Germline values: CDR1 SGDLS, CDR2 YYNGEE. The CDR3 protein is CASSSVGLAETYNEQFF. The CDR3 nucleotides read TGTGCCAGCAGCTCGGTGGGACTAGCGGAAACTTACAATGAGCAGTTCTTC.

This chain joins TRBV9 and TRBJ1-5; possible D gene TRBD1, 6 bases. CDR3 length: 13 amino acids. Looked up from germline, CDR1 is SGDLS and CDR2 is YYNGEE. V was trimmed by 4 bases and J by 7 bases, leaving 12 bases between them. The CDR3 nucleotides read TGTGCCAGCAGCCAAACCACAGGGCAGCCCCAGCATTTT. Its translation: CASSQTTGQPQHF.

This chain connects TRBV11-1 to TRBJ2-5, with a possible D match to TRBD1 (6 bases). CDR1 and CDR2 from the germline V gene are SGHAT and FQDESV (reference sequence). CDR3 length: 14 residues. Trimming removed 5 bases from V and 2 bases from J, with 12 bases in between. CDR3 sequence: CASSRPTGQETQYF. The CDR3 DNA is TGTGCCAGCAGCCGCCCGACAGGACAAGAGACCCAGTACTTC.

The chain carries TRBV7-6 and TRBJ1-2; perhaps TRBD1 as D (6 bases). Trimming took off 5 bases at V and 4 bases at J, with 17 bases between the two ends. The CDR3 sequence is 15 residues long. Germline CDR1 is SGHVS and CDR2 is FNYEAQ. The CDR3 protein is CASSPAGELLYGYTF. DNA for the CDR3: TGTGCCAGCAGCCCGGCAGGGGAACTTCTCTATGGCTACACCTTC.

V is TRBV7-2 and J is TRBJ1-1; D unresolved. The length of the CDR3 is 13 residues. From germline, CDR1 is SGHTA and CDR2 FQGNSA. The germline V and J ends were trimmed by 1 base and 10 bases, with 13 bases remaining between them. CDR3 residues: CASSLDLAGGAFF. CDR3 DNA sequence: TGTGCCAGCAGCTTAGACTTGGCAGGTGGAGCTTTCTTT.

This clone was detected a few times. The gene calls are TRBV10-3 and TRBJ1-1; D is perhaps TRBD1 (5 bases). The germline gives CDR1 ENHRY, CDR2 SYGVKD. V was cut by 4 bases and J by 1 base, with 7 bases left in between. The CDR3 runs to 13 residues. This CDR3 reads CAISATGNTEAFF. CDR3 coding DNA: TGTGCCATCAGTGCAACAGGGAACACTGAAGCTTTCTTT.

This chain uses TRBV4-2 with TRBJ2-3; 9 bases line up with TRBD2. This CDR3 contains 15 residues. CDR1 is LGHNA and CDR2 is YNFKEQ in the germline V gene. The trim removed 7 bases at V and 6 bases at J, leaving 11 bases unmatched. CDR3 residues: CASKAREGSVDTQYF. In DNA form, the CDR3 reads TGTGCCAGCAAAGCGCGGGAGGGGTCTGTGGATACGCAGTATTTT.

In regard to this clone: Other DNA sequences of this sample code for an identical CDR3. The chain links TRBV27 to TRBJ1-5, with a possible D match to TRBD1 (5 bases). The V and J ends lost 3 bases and 4 bases respectively, with 7 bases between them. The CDR3 loop spans 13 amino acids. Germline-derived CDR1 and CDR2 are MNHEY and SMNVEV (reference sequence). The CDR3 nucleotides are TGTGCCAGCAGTTTCGGGGGTAATCAGCCCCAGCATTTT. Protein sequence: CASSFGGNQPQHF.

This sequence joins TRBV19 and TRBJ2-1, with 10 bases fitting TRBD2. The CDR3 consists of 19 residues. V shed 5 bases and J 4 bases; nucleotides not matched to a gene: 17. CDR1 and CDR2 from the germline V gene are LNHDA and SQIVND (reference sequence). The CDR3 DNA is TGTGCCAGTAGTCAGCTAGGGCTAGCGGGAGTTAACAGTTACAATGAGCAGTTCTTC. The encoded protein is CASSQLGLAGVNSYNEQFF.

The chain uses TRBV2 and TRBJ2-1, with 9 bases lining up with TRBD1. In germline, CDR1 is SNHLY, CDR2 FYNNEI. The CDR3 loop spans 15 amino acids. The J segment lost 0 bases and the V segment lost 7 bases, leaving 4 bases of the junction unmatched. The CDR3 sequence is CASNQDRGSYNEQFF. The CDR3 DNA reads as TGTGCCAGCAACCAGGACAGGGGCTCCTACAATGAGCAGTTCTTC. Full variable domain (outside the CDR3, taken from reference TRBV2 and TRBJ2-1): EPEVTQTPSHQVTQMGQEVILRCVPISNHLYFYWYRQILGQKVEFLVSFYNNEISEKSEIFDDQFSVERPDGSNFTLKIRSTKLEDSAMYFCASNQDRGSYNEQFFGPGTRLTVL.

The CDR3 loop is CASRGTVSYEQYF. In DNA form, the CDR3 reads TGTGCCAGCAGGGGGACAGTCTCCTACGAGCAGTACTTC. The chain has TRBV28 and TRBJ2-7, with TRBD1 matching 7 bases. Germline loops: CDR1 MDHEN, CDR2 SYDVKM. This CDR3 contains 13 residues. J lost 0 bases, V lost 6 bases, and 2 bases had no gene match.

This clone was picked up one time. The chain joins TRBV15 to TRBJ2-5, with 9 nucleotides matching TRBD2. Germline V CDR1 and CDR2: LNHNV, YYDKDF (reference sequence). This CDR3 is 15 amino acids long. V lost 4 bases and J lost 11; bases outside the gene matches: 14. The CDR3 sequence is CATSTRLADLREQYF. CDR3 nucleotides: TGTGCCACCAGCACCCGACTAGCGGACTTGAGGGAGCAGTACTTC. Full variable domain (remainder filled in from reference TRBV15 and TRBJ2-5): DAMVIQNPRYQVTQFGKPVTLSCSQTLNHNVMYWYQQKSSQAPKLLFHYYDKDFNNEADTPDNFQSRRPNTSFCFLDIRSPGLGDTAMYLCATSTRLADLREQYFGPGTRLLVL.